This T cell receptor (beta chain) was identified in a study of T-cell memory formation after mild COVID-19. Study context: The TCR clusters were mostly specific to one donor.

This clonotype was observed a handful of times. The antigen remains unidentified. Findings and caveats of the study: Chiefly within CM and EM were the contracting CD4+ clones; CD8+ ones were within EMRA. Clones that shrank (day 15 to 85) were balanced CD4/CD8, whereas later expanders leaned CD4+.

This CDR3 is built from 13 residues. V lost 6 bases, J lost 7 bases, and 7 bases stayed unmatched. Libraries for TCRalpha and TCRbeta carried sample barcodes and unique molecular identifiers via 5'RACE. TCRdb passed the 5' RACE reads through MiXCR, listing each CDR3 protein once. This table has about 190,000 distinct CDR3 sequences, about 10% appearing once. This chain joins TRBV12-3 or TRBV12-4 and TRBJ2-5; 8 bases map to TRBD1. The source material was PBMCs or a T cell subset sorted from them (not recorded which). The TCR was taken from a young man who had mild COVID-19 (a few samples of this study predate the infection). Cell type and time point are not known. Here the CDR3 DNA reads TGTGCCAGCAGCAAGGACAGGGTTGGGACCCAGTACTTC. Protein: CASSKDRVGTQYF.